This TCR beta chain derives from a study of cytomegalovirus exposure and HLA in healthy donors. Germline V gene lookup returns CDR1 LGHNA and CDR2 YSLEER. The ends lost 3 bases at V and 7 bases at J; junction bases unmatched: 14. This CDR3 has 18 residues. Study-level results: The majority of TCR sequences were rare, yet some public TCRs appeared in many donors. A later analysis linked about 17,000 TCR beta sequences to HLA alleles at 0.05 false discovery rate. There were 150 or so TCR beta chains listed as cytomegalovirus-associated. Later findings reportedly placed an Asian-associated ancestry cluster below the approximately 700-donor mean for N-insertions.

The PCR made use of 60 Vbeta and 13 Jbeta primers. Method: immunoSEQ multiplex PCR; TCRdb's copy keeps in-frame clones and lacks some. The table shows 140,000 to 150,000 clones, with about 80% occurring only once. Comments on this clone: Its target is not known.

The sequencing input was PBMCs. This clonotype was obtained from a man in his forties in good health and CMV-seropositive. The chain employs TRBV4-3 and TRBJ2-2; 10 positions agree with TRBD1. DNA for the CDR3: TGCGCCAGCAGCCATTCTGAAGGAGACAGGGGGCATGGCGGGGAGCTGTTTTTT. Protein product: CASSHSEGDRGHGGELFF.